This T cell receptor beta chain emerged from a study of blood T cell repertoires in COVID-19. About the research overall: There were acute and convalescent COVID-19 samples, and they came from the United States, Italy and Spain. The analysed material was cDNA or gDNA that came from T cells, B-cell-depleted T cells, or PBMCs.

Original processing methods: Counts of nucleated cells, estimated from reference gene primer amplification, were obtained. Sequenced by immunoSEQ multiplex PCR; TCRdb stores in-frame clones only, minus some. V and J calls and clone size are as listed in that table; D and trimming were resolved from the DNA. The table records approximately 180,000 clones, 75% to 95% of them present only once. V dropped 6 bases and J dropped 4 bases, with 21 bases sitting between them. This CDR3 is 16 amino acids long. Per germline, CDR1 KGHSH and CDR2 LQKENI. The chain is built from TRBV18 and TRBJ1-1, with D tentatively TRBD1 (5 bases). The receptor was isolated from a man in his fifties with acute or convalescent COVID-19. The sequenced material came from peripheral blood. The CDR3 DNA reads TGTGCCAGCTCCCCTGGGCAGGGACCAGCGGGCACTGAAGCTTTCTTT. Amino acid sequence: CASSPGQGPAGTEAFF.